The rows below give T cell receptor beta chains drawn from one sample of a study of blood T cell repertoires in COVID-19. Sequenced by immunoSEQ multiplex PCR; TCRdb stores in-frame clones only, minus some. The sample lists more than 200,000 clones, around 82% occurring once. The sequencing sample was made of peripheral blood. All receptors come from a woman at least 80 years old with active or convalescent COVID-19. The CDR3 runs from the conserved cysteine through the conserved F or W. Each record gives: J gene, D gene, clone size, V gene, CDR3 protein, CDR3 DNA. A D gene is named only where the DNA matches it firmly. Rows may omit the clone size; those that give it use once, few, many or a size class.

j_gene: TRBJ2-2; d_gene: NA; abundance: NA; v_gene: TRBV3-1/TRBV3-2; CDR3aa: CASRQDATNTGELFF; CDR3nt: TGTGCCAGCAGACAGGACGCCACGAACACCGGGGAGCTGTTTTTT
j_gene: TRBJ2-3; d_gene: TRBD1; abundance: NA; v_gene: TRBV18; CDR3aa: CASSPDRGTDTQYF; CDR3nt: TGTGCCAGCTCACCCGACAGGGGTACAGATACGCAGTATTTT
j_gene: TRBJ2-2; d_gene: TRBD1; abundance: NA; v_gene: TRBV11-3; CDR3aa: CASSLGQGGNTGELFF; CDR3nt: TGTGCCAGCAGCCTGGGACAGGGGGGGAACACCGGGGAGCTGTTTTTT
j_gene: TRBJ2-4; d_gene: NA; abundance: NA; v_gene: TRBV21-1; CDR3aa: CASLSRNRGYAKNIQYF; CDR3nt: TGTGCCAGCCTATCCCGTAACAGGGGGTATGCCAAAAACATTCAGTACTTC
j_gene: TRBJ2-6; d_gene: NA; abundance: NA; v_gene: TRBV2; CDR3aa: CASSEQGSGANVLTF; CDR3nt: TGTGCCAGCAGTGAGCAGGGGTCTGGGGCCAACGTCCTGACTTTC
j_gene: TRBJ2-7; d_gene: NA; abundance: NA; v_gene: TRBV3-1/TRBV3-2; CDR3aa: CASSQDRGAGEQYF; CDR3nt: TGTGCCAGCAGCCAAGATCGGGGGGCGGGAGAGCAGTACTTC
j_gene: TRBJ1-4; d_gene: TRBD1; abundance: once; v_gene: TRBV15; CDR3aa: CATRKGGDRTYEKLFF; CDR3nt: TGTGCCACCAGAAAAGGGGGCGACAGGACCTATGAAAAACTGTTTTTT
j_gene: TRBJ1-5; d_gene: NA; abundance: few; v_gene: TRBV7-5; CDR3aa: CVRRKRDPLSNQPQHF; CDR3nt: TGTGTCAGAAGGAAGCGCGATCCCCTAAGCAATCAGCCCCAGCATTTT
j_gene: TRBJ2-3; d_gene: TRBD1; abundance: NA; v_gene: TRBV5-4; CDR3aa: CASRSGTGGTDTQYF; CDR3nt: TGTGCCAGCAGATCCGGGACAGGGGGCACAGATACGCAGTATTTT
j_gene: TRBJ1-2; d_gene: TRBD1; abundance: NA; v_gene: TRBV5-5; CDR3aa: CASSLTSGQDYGYTF; CDR3nt: TGTGCCAGCAGCTTGACCTCGGGACAGGACTATGGCTACACCTTC
j_gene: TRBJ2-2; d_gene: NA; abundance: NA; v_gene: TRBV21-1; CDR3aa: CASSKVHLPDEKRPNTGELFF; CDR3nt: TGTGCCAGCAGCAAAGTTCATCTTCCCGATGAAAAGCGTCCGAACACCGGGGAGCTGTTTTTT
j_gene: TRBJ2-5; d_gene: NA; abundance: NA; v_gene: TRBV28; CDR3aa: CASSFNQGRDIQETQYF; CDR3nt: TGTGCCAGCAGTTTTAATCAGGGCAGGGATATCCAAGAGACCCAGTACTTC
j_gene: TRBJ2-3; d_gene: TRBD1; abundance: NA; v_gene: TRBV28; CDR3aa: CASSSPGQGTDTQYF; CDR3nt: TGTGCCAGCAGTTCTCCCGGACAGGGGACAGATACGCAGTATTTT
j_gene: TRBJ2-1; d_gene: NA; abundance: NA; v_gene: TRBV10-3; CDR3aa: CAIGSYNEQFF; CDR3nt: TGTGCCATCGGCAGTTACAATGAGCAGTTCTTC
j_gene: TRBJ2-2; d_gene: NA; abundance: NA; v_gene: TRBV28; CDR3aa: CASSLVTGTGELFF; CDR3nt: TGTGCCAGCAGTTTAGTAACGGGGACCGGGGAGCTGTTTTTT
j_gene: TRBJ1-1; d_gene: NA; abundance: NA; v_gene: TRBV5-4; CDR3aa: CASSLTQGTEAFF; CDR3nt: TGTGCCAGCAGCTTGACCCAGGGAACTGAAGCTTTCTTT
j_gene: TRBJ1-1; d_gene: NA; abundance: once; v_gene: TRBV15; CDR3aa: CATSRAYSAEAFF; CDR3nt: TGTGCCACCAGCAGAGCCTACAGTGCTGAAGCTTTCTTT
j_gene: TRBJ2-1; d_gene: NA; abundance: NA; v_gene: TRBV21-1; CDR3aa: CASTNDLVNHNEQFF; CDR3nt: TGTGCCAGCACGAATGACTTGGTCAACCACAATGAGCAGTTCTTC
j_gene: TRBJ2-7; d_gene: NA; abundance: NA; v_gene: TRBV3-1/TRBV3-2; CDR3aa: CASSQDRGMGEQYF; CDR3nt: TGTGCCAGCAGCCAAGATCGAGGGATGGGGGAGCAGTACTTC
j_gene: TRBJ1-1; d_gene: NA; abundance: NA; v_gene: TRBV20-1; CDR3aa: CSASLGSLNTEAFF; CDR3nt: TGCAGTGCTAGTCTAGGCAGCTTGAACACTGAAGCTTTCTTT
j_gene: TRBJ2-7; d_gene: TRBD1; abundance: few; v_gene: TRBV29-1; CDR3aa: CSVRGPGQGPYEQYF; CDR3nt: TGCAGCGTACGGGGACCAGGACAGGGGCCCTACGAGCAGTACTTC
j_gene: TRBJ1-6; d_gene: NA; abundance: NA; v_gene: TRBV11-2; CDR3aa: CASSLDRAGPLSPLHF; CDR3nt: TGTGCCAGCAGCTTAGATCGGGCAGGGCCCCTATCACCCCTCCACTTT
j_gene: TRBJ2-2; d_gene: TRBD2; abundance: NA; v_gene: TRBV2; CDR3aa: CASSGLAANTGELFF; CDR3nt: TGTGCCAGCAGTGGACTAGCGGCAAACACCGGGGAGCTGTTTTTT
j_gene: TRBJ2-3; d_gene: NA; abundance: once; v_gene: TRBV3-1/TRBV3-2; CDR3aa: CASSQLTSWDTDTQYF; CDR3nt: TGTGCCAGCAGCCAATTAACTAGCTGGGACACAGATACGCAGTATTTT
j_gene: TRBJ1-6; d_gene: NA; abundance: NA; v_gene: TRBV28; CDR3aa: CASSPAHNSPLHF; CDR3nt: TGTGCCAGCAGCCCCGCGCATAATTCACCCCTCCACTTT
j_gene: TRBJ2-2; d_gene: TRBD2; abundance: few; v_gene: TRBV30; CDR3aa: CAWSVKRAGGTGELFF; CDR3nt: TGTGCCTGGAGTGTAAAACGAGCGGGAGGGACCGGGGAGCTGTTTTTT
j_gene: TRBJ2-5; d_gene: TRBD2; abundance: NA; v_gene: TRBV4-1; CDR3aa: CASSPGVAGVQETQYF; CDR3nt: TGCGCCAGCAGCCCCGGGGTAGCGGGGGTGCAAGAGACCCAGTACTTC
j_gene: TRBJ1-2; d_gene: TRBD1; abundance: NA; v_gene: TRBV2; CDR3aa: CAKGDRNIYGYTF; CDR3nt: TGTGCCAAGGGGGACAGGAATATCTATGGCTACACCTTC
j_gene: TRBJ1-1; d_gene: NA; abundance: NA; v_gene: TRBV9; CDR3aa: CASERATNTEAFF; CDR3nt: TGTGCCAGCGAAAGAGCGACGAACACTGAAGCTTTCTTT
j_gene: TRBJ1-2; d_gene: NA; abundance: NA; v_gene: TRBV29-1; CDR3aa: CSAVADLGGYGYTF; CDR3nt: TGCAGCGCTGTCGCCGACCTTGGCGGCTATGGCTACACCTTC
j_gene: TRBJ2-7; d_gene: TRBD1; abundance: NA; v_gene: TRBV18; CDR3aa: CASSPANLRDRVVEQYF; CDR3nt: TGTGCCAGCTCACCCGCGAACCTACGTGACAGGGTAGTCGAGCAGTACTTC
j_gene: TRBJ1-5; d_gene: NA; abundance: NA; v_gene: TRBV28; CDR3aa: CASSLQGSGNQPQHF; CDR3nt: TGTGCCAGCAGTTTGCAGGGGTCGGGCAATCAGCCCCAGCATTTT
j_gene: TRBJ2-7; d_gene: NA; abundance: few; v_gene: TRBV7-2; CDR3aa: CASSLLGGSYEQYF; CDR3nt: TGTGCCAGCAGCTTATTGGGGGGTTCCTACGAGCAGTACTTC
j_gene: TRBJ2-7; d_gene: NA; abundance: NA; v_gene: TRBV5-6; CDR3aa: CASSRPRETLSGEQYF; CDR3nt: TGTGCCAGCAGCCGACCCAGGGAAACACTCTCCGGGGAGCAGTACTTC
j_gene: TRBJ1-2; d_gene: NA; abundance: NA; v_gene: TRBV4-1; CDR3aa: CASSQGPTELGYTF; CDR3nt: TGCGCCAGCAGCCAAGGTCCCACAGAACTGGGCTACACCTTC
j_gene: TRBJ1-2; d_gene: NA; abundance: NA; v_gene: TRBV5-6; CDR3aa: CASSPGRGYGYTF; CDR3nt: TGTGCCAGCAGCCCGGGGAGGGGCTATGGCTACACCTTC
j_gene: TRBJ1-2; d_gene: NA; abundance: NA; v_gene: TRBV5-5; CDR3aa: CASSSVSSPNYGYTF; CDR3nt: TGTGCCAGCAGTTCTGTATCGTCCCCCAACTATGGCTACACCTTC
j_gene: TRBJ2-5; d_gene: TRBD2; abundance: NA; v_gene: TRBV18; CDR3aa: CASSPQNLAGVETQYF; CDR3nt: TGTGCCAGCTCACCACAAAATTTAGCGGGAGTGGAGACCCAGTACTTC
j_gene: TRBJ1-4; d_gene: NA; abundance: NA; v_gene: TRBV5-1; CDR3aa: CASSLVGGGANEKLFF; CDR3nt: TGCGCCAGCAGCTTGGTCGGGGGAGGTGCTAATGAAAAACTGTTTTTT
j_gene: TRBJ1-6; d_gene: NA; abundance: NA; v_gene: TRBV7-9; CDR3aa: CASSSWDFGTAPLHF; CDR3nt: TGTGCCAGCAGCTCCTGGGACTTTGGCACGGCACCCCTCCACTTT
j_gene: TRBJ1-1; d_gene: TRBD1; abundance: few; v_gene: TRBV28; CDR3aa: CASSLRPGGGTEAFF; CDR3nt: TGTGCCAGCAGCCTCAGGCCAGGGGGCGGCACTGAAGCTTTCTTT
j_gene: TRBJ1-4; d_gene: NA; abundance: NA; v_gene: TRBV28; CDR3aa: CASRGTRSEKLFF; CDR3nt: TGTGCCAGCAGGGGGACTAGGAGTGAAAAACTGTTTTTT
j_gene: TRBJ2-7; d_gene: NA; abundance: NA; v_gene: TRBV5-1; CDR3aa: CASSLGWSSSTKEYEQYF; CDR3nt: TGCGCCAGCAGCTTGGGTTGGAGTTCAAGCACCAAAGAATACGAGCAGTACTTC
j_gene: TRBJ1-4; d_gene: NA; abundance: NA; v_gene: TRBV6-5; CDR3aa: CASGGTTTNEKLFF; CDR3nt: TGTGCCAGCGGCGGGACCACAACTAATGAAAAACTGTTTTTT
j_gene: TRBJ2-7; d_gene: TRBD1; abundance: NA; v_gene: TRBV7-9; CDR3aa: CASSSRQGARDYYEQYF; CDR3nt: TGTGCCAGCAGCTCCCGACAGGGGGCACGGGACTACTACGAGCAGTACTTC
j_gene: TRBJ1-5; d_gene: NA; abundance: NA; v_gene: TRBV6-5; CDR3aa: CASSSRQGWNQPQHF; CDR3nt: TGTGCCAGCAGTTCTAGGCAGGGCTGGAATCAGCCCCAGCATTTT
j_gene: TRBJ2-3; d_gene: TRBD2; abundance: NA; v_gene: TRBV29-1; CDR3aa: CSVPRTSGGAGADTQYF; CDR3nt: TGCAGCGTTCCCAGGACTAGCGGGGGGGCCGGGGCAGATACGCAGTATTTT
j_gene: TRBJ1-5; d_gene: NA; abundance: NA; v_gene: TRBV6-6; CDR3aa: CASTQTVNNQPQHF; CDR3nt: TGTGCCAGCACCCAGACAGTAAACAATCAGCCCCAGCATTTT
j_gene: TRBJ2-1; d_gene: NA; abundance: NA; v_gene: TRBV6-6; CDR3aa: CASSYGSGLGNEQFF; CDR3nt: TGTGCCAGCAGTTACGGGTCAGGGTTGGGGAATGAGCAGTTCTTC
j_gene: TRBJ2-1; d_gene: NA; abundance: NA; v_gene: TRBV11-2; CDR3aa: CASSLVSGLTNEQFF; CDR3nt: TGTGCCAGCAGCTTAGTCTCCGGACTAACCAATGAGCAGTTCTTC
j_gene: TRBJ1-6; d_gene: NA; abundance: NA; v_gene: TRBV28; CDR3aa: CASSFSPERQGYNSPLHF; CDR3nt: TGTGCCAGCAGTTTTTCCCCGGAACGGCAGGGCTATAATTCACCCCTCCACTTT
j_gene: TRBJ1-1; d_gene: NA; abundance: NA; v_gene: TRBV10-3; CDR3aa: CAISDMTSGHTEAFF; CDR3nt: TGTGCCATCAGTGACATGACATCTGGGCACACTGAAGCTTTCTTT
j_gene: TRBJ1-2; d_gene: NA; abundance: NA; v_gene: TRBV28; CDR3aa: CASNSQGPNYGYTF; CDR3nt: TGTGCCAGCAATTCACAGGGACCCAACTATGGCTACACCTTC
j_gene: TRBJ2-5; d_gene: TRBD1; abundance: NA; v_gene: TRBV5-4; CDR3aa: CASSSARDRVYETQYF; CDR3nt: TGTGCCAGCAGCTCCGCCCGGGACAGGGTGTATGAGACCCAGTACTTC
j_gene: TRBJ1-1; d_gene: NA; abundance: NA; v_gene: TRBV7-9; CDR3aa: CASSLEAVVAFF; CDR3nt: TGTGCCAGCAGCTTAGAGGCGGTGGTGGCTTTCTTT
j_gene: TRBJ2-7; d_gene: TRBD2; abundance: many; v_gene: TRBV28; CDR3aa: CASSDTGLAIYEQYF; CDR3nt: TGTGCCAGCAGTGACACGGGACTAGCGATCTACGAGCAGTACTTC
j_gene: TRBJ1-1; d_gene: TRBD1; abundance: NA; v_gene: TRBV6-5; CDR3aa: CASSPGTGYNTEAFF; CDR3nt: TGTGCCAGCAGCCCCGGGACAGGGTACAACACTGAAGCTTTCTTT
j_gene: TRBJ2-1; d_gene: TRBD2; abundance: NA; v_gene: TRBV11-3; CDR3aa: CASSLDRTGGLFHEQFF; CDR3nt: TGTGCCAGCAGCTTAGATCGGACGGGGGGGCTGTTCCATGAGCAGTTCTTC
j_gene: TRBJ2-3; d_gene: TRBD1; abundance: NA; v_gene: TRBV12-3/TRBV12-4; CDR3aa: CASNQGVDTQYF; CDR3nt: TGTGCCAGCAATCAGGGGGTGGATACGCAGTATTTT
j_gene: TRBJ2-3; d_gene: TRBD2; abundance: NA; v_gene: TRBV19; CDR3aa: CASSIAGGPGSTDTQYF; CDR3nt: TGTGCCAGTAGTATAGCGGGAGGGCCTGGGAGCACAGATACGCAGTATTTT